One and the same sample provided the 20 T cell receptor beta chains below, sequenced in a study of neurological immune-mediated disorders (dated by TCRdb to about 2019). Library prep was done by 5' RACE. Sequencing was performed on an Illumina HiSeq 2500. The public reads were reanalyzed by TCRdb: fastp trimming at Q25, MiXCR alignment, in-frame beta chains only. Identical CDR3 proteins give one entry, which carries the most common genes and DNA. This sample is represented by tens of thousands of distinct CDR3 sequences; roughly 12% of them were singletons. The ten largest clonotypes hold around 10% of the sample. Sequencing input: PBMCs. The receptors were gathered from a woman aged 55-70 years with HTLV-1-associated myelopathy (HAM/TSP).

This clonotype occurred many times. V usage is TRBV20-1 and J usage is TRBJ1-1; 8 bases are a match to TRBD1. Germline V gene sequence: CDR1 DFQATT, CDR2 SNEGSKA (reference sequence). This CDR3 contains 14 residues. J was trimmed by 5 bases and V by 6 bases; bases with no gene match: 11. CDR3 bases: TGCAGTGCCTCAGGACAGGGAGGAAATACTGAAGCTTTCTTT. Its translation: CSASGQGGNTEAFF.

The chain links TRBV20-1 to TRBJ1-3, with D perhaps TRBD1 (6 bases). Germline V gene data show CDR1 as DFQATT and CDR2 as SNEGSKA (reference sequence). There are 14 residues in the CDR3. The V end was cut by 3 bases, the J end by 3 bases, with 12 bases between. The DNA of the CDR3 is TGCAGTGCTAGCCCGGGGGCGTATGGAAACACCATATATTTT. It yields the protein CSASPGAYGNTIYF.

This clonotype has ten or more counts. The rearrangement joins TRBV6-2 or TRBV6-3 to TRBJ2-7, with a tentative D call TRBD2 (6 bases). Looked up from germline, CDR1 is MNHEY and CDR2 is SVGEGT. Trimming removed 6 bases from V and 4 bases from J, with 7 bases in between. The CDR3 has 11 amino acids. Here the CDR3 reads CASREGYEQYF. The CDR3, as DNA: TGTGCCAGCAGGGAGGGGTACGAGCAGTACTTC.

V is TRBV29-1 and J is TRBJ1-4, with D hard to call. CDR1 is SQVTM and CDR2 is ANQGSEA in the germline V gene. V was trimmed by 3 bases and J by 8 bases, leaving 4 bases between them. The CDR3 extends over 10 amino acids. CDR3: CSVEREKLFF. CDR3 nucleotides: TGCAGCGTTGAGAGGGAAAAACTGTTTTTT.

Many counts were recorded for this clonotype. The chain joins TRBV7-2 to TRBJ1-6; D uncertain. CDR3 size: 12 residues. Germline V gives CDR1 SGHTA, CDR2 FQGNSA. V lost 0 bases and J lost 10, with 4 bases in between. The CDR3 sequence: CASSLAQSPLHF. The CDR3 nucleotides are TGTGCCAGCAGCTTAGCCCAATCACCCCTCCACTTT.

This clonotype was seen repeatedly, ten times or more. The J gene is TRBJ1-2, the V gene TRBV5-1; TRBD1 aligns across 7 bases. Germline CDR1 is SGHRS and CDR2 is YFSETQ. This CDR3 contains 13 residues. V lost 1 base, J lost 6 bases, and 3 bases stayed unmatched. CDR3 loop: CASSLTGENGYTF. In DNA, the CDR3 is TGCGCCAGCAGCTTGACAGGGGAGAATGGCTACACCTTC.

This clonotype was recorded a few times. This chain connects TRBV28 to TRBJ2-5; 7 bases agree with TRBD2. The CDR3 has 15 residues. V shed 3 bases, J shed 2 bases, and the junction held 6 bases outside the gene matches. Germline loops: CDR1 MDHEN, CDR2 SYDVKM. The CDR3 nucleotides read TGTGCCAGCAGTTTTCGGGGGGTTATACAAGAGACCCAGTACTTC. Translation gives CASSFRGVIQETQYF.

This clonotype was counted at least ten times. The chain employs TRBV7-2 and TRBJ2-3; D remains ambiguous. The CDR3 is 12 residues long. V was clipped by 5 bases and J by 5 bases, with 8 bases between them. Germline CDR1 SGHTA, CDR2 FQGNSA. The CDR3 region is CASSHIIDTQYF. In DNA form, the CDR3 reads TGTGCCAGCAGCCATATCATAGATACGCAGTATTTT.

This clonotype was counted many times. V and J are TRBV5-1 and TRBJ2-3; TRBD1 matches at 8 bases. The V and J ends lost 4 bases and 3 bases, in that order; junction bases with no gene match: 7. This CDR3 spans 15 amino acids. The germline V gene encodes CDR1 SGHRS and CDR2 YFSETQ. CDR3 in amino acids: CASSPGQEGTDTQYF. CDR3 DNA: TGCGCCAGCAGCCCGGGACAGGAGGGGACAGATACGCAGTATTTT.

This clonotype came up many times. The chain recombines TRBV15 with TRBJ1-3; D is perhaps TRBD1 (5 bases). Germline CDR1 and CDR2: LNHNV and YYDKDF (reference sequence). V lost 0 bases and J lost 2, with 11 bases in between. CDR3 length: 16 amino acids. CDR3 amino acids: CATSRDRGAAGNTIYF. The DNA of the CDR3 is TGTGCCACCAGCAGAGATAGGGGCGCAGCTGGAAACACCATATATTTT. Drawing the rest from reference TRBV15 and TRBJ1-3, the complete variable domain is DAMVIQNPRYQVTQFGKPVTLSCSQTLNHNVMYWYQQKSSQAPKLLFHYYDKDFNNEADTPDNFQSRRPNTSFCFLDIRSPGLGDTAMYLCATSRDRGAAGNTIYFGEGSWLTVV.

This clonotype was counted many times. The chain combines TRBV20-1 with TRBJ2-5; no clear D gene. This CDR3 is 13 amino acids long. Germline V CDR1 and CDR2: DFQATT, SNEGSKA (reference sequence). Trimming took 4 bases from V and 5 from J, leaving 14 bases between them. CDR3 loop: CSAISASSETQYF. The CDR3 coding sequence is TGCAGTGCTATATCTGCGAGCTCGGAGACCCAGTACTTC.

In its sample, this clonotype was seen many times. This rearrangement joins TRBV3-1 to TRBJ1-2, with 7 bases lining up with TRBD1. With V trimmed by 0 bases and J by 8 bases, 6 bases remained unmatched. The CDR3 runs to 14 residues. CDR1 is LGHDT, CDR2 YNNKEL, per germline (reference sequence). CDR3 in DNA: TGTGCCAGCAGCCAAGATGGCAGGGGGAGAGGCTACACCTTC. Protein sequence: CASSQDGRGRGYTF. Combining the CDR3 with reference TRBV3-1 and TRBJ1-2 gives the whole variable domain DTAVSQTPKYLVTQMGNDKSIKCEQNLGHDTMYWYKQDSKKFLKIMFSYNNKELIINETVPNRFSPKSPDKAHLNLHINSLELGDSAVYFCASSQDGRGRGYTFGSGTRLTVV.

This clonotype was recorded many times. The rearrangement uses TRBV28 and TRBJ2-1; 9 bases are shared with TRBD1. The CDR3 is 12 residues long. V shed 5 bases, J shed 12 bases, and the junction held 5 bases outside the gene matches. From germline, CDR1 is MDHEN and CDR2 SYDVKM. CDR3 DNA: TGTGCCAGCAGTCTAGACAGGGGGGGGCAGTTCTTC. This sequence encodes CASSLDRGGQFF. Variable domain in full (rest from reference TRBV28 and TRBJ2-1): DVKVTQSSRYLVKRTGEKVFLECVQDMDHENMFWYRQDPGLGLRLIYFSYDVKMKEKGDIPEGYSVSREKKERFSLILESASTNQTSMYLCASSLDRGGQFFGPGTRLTVL.

The CDR3 nucleotides are TGTGCCAGCAACACAGGGGGCTTGCCCGGGGAGCTGTTTTTT. Translated, it gives CASNTGGLPGELFF. The chain carries TRBV12-3 or TRBV12-4 and TRBJ2-2; 9 bases agree with TRBD1. The CDR3 has 14 amino acids. The V gene end was trimmed by 7 bases and the J gene end by 6 bases; junction bases not matched to a gene: 6.

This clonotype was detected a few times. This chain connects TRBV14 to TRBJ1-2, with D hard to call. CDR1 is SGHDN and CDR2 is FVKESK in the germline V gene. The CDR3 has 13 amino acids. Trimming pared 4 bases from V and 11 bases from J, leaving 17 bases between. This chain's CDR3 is CASSRPSTGRYTF. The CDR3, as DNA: TGTGCCAGCAGCCGACCATCGACGGGGAGATACACCTTC.

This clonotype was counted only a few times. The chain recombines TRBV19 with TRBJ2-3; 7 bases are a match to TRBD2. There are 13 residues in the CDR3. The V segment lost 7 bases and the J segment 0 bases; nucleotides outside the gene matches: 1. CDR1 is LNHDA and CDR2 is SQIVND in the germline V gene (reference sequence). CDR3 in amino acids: CASKTSSTDTQYF. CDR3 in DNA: TGTGCCAGTAAGACTAGCAGCACAGATACGCAGTATTTT.

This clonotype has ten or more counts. CDR3 nucleotides: TGTGCCAGCAGTCAAACTAGCGGGAGTTACAATGAGCAGTTCTTC. Its translation: CASSQTSGSYNEQFF. The chain joins TRBV12-3 or TRBV12-4 to TRBJ2-1; 11 bases agree with TRBD2. The CDR3 is made up of 15 amino acids. The junction had 4 bases not matched to a gene; V was cut back by 5 bases and J by 4 bases.

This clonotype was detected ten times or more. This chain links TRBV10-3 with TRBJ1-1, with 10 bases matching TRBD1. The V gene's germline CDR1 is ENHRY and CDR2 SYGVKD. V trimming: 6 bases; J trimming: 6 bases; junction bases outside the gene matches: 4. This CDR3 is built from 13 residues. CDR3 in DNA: TGTGCCATCAGGACAGGGGGCGACCCTGAAGCTTTCTTT. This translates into CAIRTGGDPEAFF.

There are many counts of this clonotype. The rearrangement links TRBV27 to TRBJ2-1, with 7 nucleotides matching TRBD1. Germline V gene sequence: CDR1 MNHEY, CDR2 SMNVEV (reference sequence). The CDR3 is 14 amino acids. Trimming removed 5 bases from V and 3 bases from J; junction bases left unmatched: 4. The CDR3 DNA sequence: TGTGCCAGCAGTCAGAGACAGGGCTACAATGAGCAGTTCTTC. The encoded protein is CASSQRQGYNEQFF.

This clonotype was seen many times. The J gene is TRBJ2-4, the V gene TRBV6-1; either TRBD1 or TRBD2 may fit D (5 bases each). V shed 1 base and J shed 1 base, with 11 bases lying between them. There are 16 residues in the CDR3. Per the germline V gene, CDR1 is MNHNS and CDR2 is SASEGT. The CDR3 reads CASSEDSWGAKNIQYF. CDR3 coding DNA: TGTGCCAGCAGTGAAGATAGCTGGGGGGCCAAAAACATTCAGTACTTC.